This TCR beta chain emerged from a study of blood T cell repertoires in COVID-19. In the study overall: The study drew acute and convalescent COVID-19 samples from the United States, Italy and Spain. In each case, the material was cDNA or gDNA derived from T cells, B-cell-depleted T cells, or PBMCs.

The CDR3 consists of 14 residues. Germline V gene data show CDR1 as GTSNPN and CDR2 as SVGIG (reference sequence). The V gene end was trimmed by 1 base and the J gene end by 5 bases; junction bases not matched to a gene: 2. Original methodology: Counts of nucleated cells, estimated from reference gene primer amplification, were obtained. Libraries were prepared by immunoSEQ multiplex PCR; TCRdb keeps only in-frame clonotypes and omits some of them. V and J calls and clone size are as listed in that table; D and trimming were resolved from the DNA. The sample lists about 70,000 clones, 81% occurring once.

What was sequenced was peripheral blood. This chain connects TRBV30 to TRBJ1-4; 9 positions agree with TRBD1. The receptor's source is a woman aged 70-85 years with acute or convalescent COVID-19. The CDR3 nucleotides read TGTGCCTGGAGTGGACAGGGGGGGAATGAAAAACTGTTTTTT. The encoded protein is CAWSGQGGNEKLFF.